A single sample is the source of the 13 T cell receptor beta chains below, sequenced in a study of cytomegalovirus exposure and HLA in healthy donors. Primers: 60 Vbeta forward and 13 Jbeta reverse. Here immunoSEQ multiplex PCR was the method, and the copy in TCRdb shows in-frame clones only, minus some. Of 120,000 to 150,000 clones in the sample, around four fifths were seen once. The material sequenced was PBMCs. The source of these receptors is a boy under 10 years old in good health and CMV-seronegative.

CDR3 loop: CASSVAGTLGEQYF. The DNA of the CDR3 is TGTGCCAGCAGCGTCGCCGGGACTTTGGGCGAGCAGTACTTC. The chain joins TRBV9 to TRBJ2-5, with D perhaps matching TRBD2 (6 bases). Matching the DNA end better, TRBJ2-7 makes the J call doubtful. Germline CDR1 is SGDLS and CDR2 is YYNGEE. CDR3 length: 14 residues.

The chain has TRBV11-2 and TRBJ2-7; 7 bases align to TRBD2. The CDR3 has 13 residues. Germline V gene sequence: CDR1 SGHAT, CDR2 FQNNGV. With 1 base clipped from V and 3 bases from J, the junction kept 0 bases outside the gene matches. The CDR3 DNA is TGTGCCAGCAGCTTAGGGGGGGGCTACGAGCAGTACTTC. Translating gives CASSLGGGYEQYF.

The chain links TRBV6-6 to TRBJ2-7, with D possibly TRBD1 on 6 matching bases. The V gene's germline CDR1 is MNHNY and CDR2 SVGAGI (reference sequence). Trimming stripped 5 bases from V and 0 bases from J, with 14 bases between. CDR3 length equals 15 residues. CDR3 DNA: TGTGCCAGCAGTGCCCAAACAGGGATCTCCTACGAGCAGTACTTC. Translating it yields CASSAQTGISYEQYF.

The V gene is TRBV7-6, the J gene TRBJ2-6; TRBD2 might be the D (5 bases). The germline gives CDR1 SGHVS, CDR2 FNYEAQ. Trimming pared 8 bases from V and 1 base from J, leaving 27 bases between. The CDR3 consists of 20 residues. CDR3 sequence (DNA): TGTGCCAGCCCCCACCCCGGAACTAGTTTCCTTGGGTCTGGGGCCAACGTCCTGACTTTC. Amino acids: CASPHPGTSFLGSGANVLTF.

The CDR3 reads CASSGGVGTGEAFF. The CDR3 DNA sequence: TGTGCCAGCAGCGGCGGTGTAGGAACCGGCGAAGCTTTCTTT. This chain connects TRBV7-8 to TRBJ1-1; the D is unclear. The CDR3 covers 14 residues. Trimming shortened V by 5 bases and J by 8 bases, and 18 bases separated the two germline ends. CDR1 is SGHVS, CDR2 FQNEAQ, per germline.

This sequence joins TRBV7-3 and TRBJ2-5, with D uncertain. Per the germline V gene, CDR1 is SGHTA and CDR2 is FQGTGA. The CDR3 extends over 13 amino acids. V was cut by 2 bases and J by 5 bases, with 9 bases left in between. For the CDR3, the DNA is TGTGCCAGCAGCTTATCGCCCGGGGAGACCCAGTACTTC. As protein: CASSLSPGETQYF.

This chain uses TRBV7-2 with TRBJ2-3; 10 bases map to TRBD2. CDR3 length: 15 residues. The germline V gene has CDR1 SGHTA and CDR2 FQGNSA. V dropped 6 bases and J dropped 2; count of bases not matched to a gene: 5. The CDR3 sequence is CASRVSGGDTDTQYF. CDR3 in DNA: TGTGCCAGCAGGGTGAGCGGGGGGGACACAGATACGCAGTATTTT.

The chain joins TRBV7-2 to TRBJ2-1; TRBD2 might be the D (5 bases). Germline values: CDR1 SGHTA, CDR2 FQGNSA. This CDR3 is 17 amino acids long. V was shortened by 5 bases and J by 2 bases, with 19 bases between the two germline ends. The CDR3 spells CASSPAVATGTYNEQFF. In DNA, the CDR3 is TGTGCCAGCAGCCCGGCGGTGGCAACGGGGACCTACAATGAGCAGTTCTTC.

The J gene is TRBJ2-7, the V gene TRBV20-1, with D uncertain. The V gene's germline CDR1 is DFQATT and CDR2 SNEGSKA (reference sequence). Trimming shortened V by 5 bases and J by 3 bases, and 8 bases separated the two germline ends. CDR3 length equals 11 residues. The CDR3 sequence is CSAFSRYEQYF. CDR3 nucleotide sequence: TGCAGTGCTTTCTCGCGCTACGAGCAGTACTTC.

The chain is built from TRBV4-1 and TRBJ1-2, with 8 bases lining up with TRBD1. This CDR3 has 14 residues. Losses at the gene ends were 4 bases for V and 2 bases for J; bases not matched to a gene: 3. Germline CDR1 MGHRA, CDR2 YSYEKL. The DNA of the CDR3 is TGCGCCAGCAGCCGGGACAGGAGAAACTATGGCTACACCTTC. This sequence encodes CASSRDRRNYGYTF.

The V and J genes are TRBV6-5 and TRBJ2-7; a weak D match, TRBD2 (6 bases). Germline V gene lookup returns CDR1 MNHEY and CDR2 SVGAGI. Between the trimmed V and J ends, which lost 2 bases and 7 bases, there was a span of 12 bases. This CDR3 is built from 13 residues. CDR3 in amino acids: CASSYGSGVEQYF. In nucleotides, the CDR3 is TGTGCCAGCAGTTACGGGTCGGGGGTGGAGCAGTACTTC.

This sequence joins TRBV6-6 and TRBJ2-7, with 8 positions matching TRBD1. Per germline, CDR1 MNHNY and CDR2 SVGAGI (reference sequence). This CDR3 is built from 15 residues. The trim removed 6 bases at V and 3 bases at J, leaving 10 bases unmatched. CDR3: CASSPKRQGSYEQYF. The CDR3 coding sequence is TGTGCCAGCAGCCCAAAAAGACAGGGGAGCTACGAGCAGTACTTC.

This chain links TRBV19 with TRBJ2-7; 7 positions agree with TRBD1. Trimming removed 8 bases from V and 0 bases from J; junction bases left unmatched: 10. The V gene's germline CDR1 is LNHDA and CDR2 SQIVND (reference sequence). This CDR3 has 15 amino acids. DNA of the CDR3: TGTGCCAGTTCGGTGACAGGGAAGGACTCCTACGAGCAGTACTTC. Amino acid sequence: CASSVTGKDSYEQYF. Combining the CDR3 with reference TRBV19 and TRBJ2-7 gives the whole variable domain DGGITQSPKYLFRKEGQNVTLSCEQNLNHDAMYWYRQDPGQGLRLIYYSQIVNDFQKGDIAEGYSVSREKKESFPLTVTSAQKNPTAFYLCASSVTGKDSYEQYFGPGTRLTVT.